The present TCR beta chain was sequenced within a study of OX40 agonist ivuxolimab in advanced cancers. The assay was immunoSEQ multiplex PCR, and TCRdb's table has in-frame clones only and misses some. This table holds about 26,000 clones, roughly four fifths found once. From germline, CDR1 is SGHTA and CDR2 FQGTGA. The CDR3 runs to 15 residues. J lost 8 bases, V lost 5 bases, and 12 bases had no gene match. This chain joins TRBV7-3 and TRBJ2-1; TRBD2 aligns across 7 bases. The source is an adult with an advanced solid tumor such as melanoma, head and neck, liver or kidney cancer. The sequencing used CD4+ or CD8+ T cells sorted from blood, collected in a trial of the OX40 agonist ivuxolimab. CDR3 amino acids: CASSPAAARGDEQFF. In DNA, the CDR3 is TGTGCCAGCAGCCCGGCAGCGGCCCGGGGGGATGAGCAGTTCTTC.